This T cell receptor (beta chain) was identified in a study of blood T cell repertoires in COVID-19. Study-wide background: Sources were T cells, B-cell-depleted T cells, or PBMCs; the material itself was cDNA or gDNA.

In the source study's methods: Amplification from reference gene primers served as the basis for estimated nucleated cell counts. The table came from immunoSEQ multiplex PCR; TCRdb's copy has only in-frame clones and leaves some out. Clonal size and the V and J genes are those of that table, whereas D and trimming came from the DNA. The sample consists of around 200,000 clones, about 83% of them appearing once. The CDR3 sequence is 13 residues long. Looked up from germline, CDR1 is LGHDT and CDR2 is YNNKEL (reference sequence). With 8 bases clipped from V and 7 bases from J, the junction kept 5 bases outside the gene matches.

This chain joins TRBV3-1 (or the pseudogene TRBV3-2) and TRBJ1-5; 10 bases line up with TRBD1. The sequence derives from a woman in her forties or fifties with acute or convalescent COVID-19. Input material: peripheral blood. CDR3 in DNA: TGTGCCAGCTCGGACAGGGGGACGCAGCCCCAGCATTTT. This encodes CASSDRGTQPQHF.